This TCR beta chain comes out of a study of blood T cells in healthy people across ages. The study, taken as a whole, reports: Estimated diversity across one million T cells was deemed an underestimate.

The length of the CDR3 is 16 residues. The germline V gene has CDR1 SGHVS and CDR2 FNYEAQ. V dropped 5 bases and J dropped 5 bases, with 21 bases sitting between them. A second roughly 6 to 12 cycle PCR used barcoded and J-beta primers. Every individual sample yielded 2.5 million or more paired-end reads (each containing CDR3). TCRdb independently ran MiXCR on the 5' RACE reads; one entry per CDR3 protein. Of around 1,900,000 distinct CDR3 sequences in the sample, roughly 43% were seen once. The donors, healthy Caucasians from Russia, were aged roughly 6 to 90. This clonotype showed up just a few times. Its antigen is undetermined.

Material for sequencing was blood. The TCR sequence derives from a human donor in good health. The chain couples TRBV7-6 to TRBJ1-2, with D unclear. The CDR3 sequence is CASSPREWAAPYGYTF. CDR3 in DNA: TGTGCCAGCAGCCCACGAGAATGGGCAGCTCCATATGGCTACACCTTC.